Each of the 4 T cell receptor beta chains below was sequenced from the same sample in a study of CD8+ T cells in alopecia areata. Reverse transcription of extracted RNA yielded cDNA, which provided the sequencing template. The assay was immunoSEQ multiplex PCR, and TCRdb's table has in-frame clones only and misses some. This sample carries some 130,000 clones, roughly 50% of them seen once, and the ten largest clones take around 20%. Specimen: CD8+ T cells sorted from blood, collected at week 0. Receptors originate from a human donor with alopecia areata.

Only a few counts were recorded for this clone. V is TRBV29-1 and J is TRBJ2-7; tentative D call: TRBD2 (6 bases). Trimming left V 4 bases short and J 7 bases short, with 17 bases between. The length of the CDR3 is 13 residues. Looked up from germline, CDR1 is SQVTM and CDR2 is ANQGSEA. CDR3 DNA: TGCAGCGTTGTAGAATCCCGGCGGGGAGAGCAGTACTTC. It translates to CSVVESRRGEQYF.

On this clone itself: Other DNA sequences of this sample code for an identical CDR3. The chain recombines TRBV4-1 with TRBJ2-3; D remains ambiguous. Trimming cost V 3 bases and J 0 bases, with 10 bases left between them. In germline, CDR1 is MGHRA, CDR2 YSYEKL. The CDR3 is 15 residues long. The CDR3 DNA sequence: TGCGCCAGCAGCCAGGAACATTCTAGCACAGATACGCAGTATTTT. Protein sequence: CASSQEHSSTDTQYF.

The chain recombines TRBV4-1 with TRBJ2-7; no firm D call. Germline CDR1 reads MGHRA; CDR2 reads YSYEKL. The length of the CDR3 is 14 residues. Trimming took off 3 bases at V and 0 bases at J, with 9 bases between the two ends. The CDR3: CASSHATGSYEQYF. In DNA, the CDR3 is TGCGCCAGCAGCCACGCGACCGGCTCCTACGAGCAGTACTTC.

This sequence joins TRBV6-5 and TRBJ1-1; maybe TRBD1 (5 bases). Germline V gene data show CDR1 as MNHEY and CDR2 as SVGAGI. The CDR3 contains 14 residues. V was clipped by 0 bases and J by 4 bases, with 9 bases between them. The chain's CDR3 is CASSYSTALTEAFF. Written as DNA, the CDR3 is TGTGCCAGCAGTTACTCGACAGCTCTCACTGAAGCTTTCTTT.